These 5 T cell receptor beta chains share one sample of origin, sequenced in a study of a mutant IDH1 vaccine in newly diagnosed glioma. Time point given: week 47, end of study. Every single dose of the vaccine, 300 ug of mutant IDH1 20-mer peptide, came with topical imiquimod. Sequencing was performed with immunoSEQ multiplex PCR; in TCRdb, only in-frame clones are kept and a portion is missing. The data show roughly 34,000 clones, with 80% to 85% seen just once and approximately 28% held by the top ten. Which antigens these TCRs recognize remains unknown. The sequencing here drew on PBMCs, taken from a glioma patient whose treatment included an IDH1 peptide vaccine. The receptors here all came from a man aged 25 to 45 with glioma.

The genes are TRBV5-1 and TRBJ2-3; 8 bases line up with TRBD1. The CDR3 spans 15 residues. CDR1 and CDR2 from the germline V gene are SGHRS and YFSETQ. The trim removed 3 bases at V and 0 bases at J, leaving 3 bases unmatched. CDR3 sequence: CASSYRQGSTDTQYF. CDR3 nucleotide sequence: TGCGCCAGCAGCTACCGACAGGGGAGCACAGATACGCAGTATTTT.

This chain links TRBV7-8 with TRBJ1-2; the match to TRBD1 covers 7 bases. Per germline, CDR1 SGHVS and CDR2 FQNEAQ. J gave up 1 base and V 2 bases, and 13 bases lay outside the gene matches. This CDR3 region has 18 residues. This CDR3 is CASSLREQGLVVNYGYTF. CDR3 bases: TGTGCCAGCAGCTTAAGAGAACAGGGGCTCGTAGTTAACTATGGCTACACCTTC.

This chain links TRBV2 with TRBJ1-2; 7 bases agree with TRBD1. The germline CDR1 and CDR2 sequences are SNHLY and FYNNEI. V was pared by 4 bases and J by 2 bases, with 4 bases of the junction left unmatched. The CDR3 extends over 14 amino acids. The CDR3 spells CASSGPGQNYGYTF. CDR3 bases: TGTGCCAGCAGTGGACCGGGACAGAACTATGGCTACACCTTC.

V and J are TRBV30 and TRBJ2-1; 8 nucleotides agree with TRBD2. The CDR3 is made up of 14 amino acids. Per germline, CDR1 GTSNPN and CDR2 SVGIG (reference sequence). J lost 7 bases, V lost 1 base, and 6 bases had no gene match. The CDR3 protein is CAWSARGGINEQFF. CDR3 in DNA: TGTGCCTGGAGTGCCCGGGGGGGCATTAATGAGCAGTTCTTC.

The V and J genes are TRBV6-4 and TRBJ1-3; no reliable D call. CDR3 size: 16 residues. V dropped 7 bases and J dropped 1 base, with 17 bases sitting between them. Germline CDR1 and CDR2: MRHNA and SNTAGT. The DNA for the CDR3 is TGTGCCAGCATACTCCCGAACCCCAGATCTGGAAACACCATATATTTT. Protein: CASILPNPRSGNTIYF.